A single sample is the source of the 23 T cell receptor beta chains below, sequenced in a study of blood T cell repertoires in COVID-19. Profiling relied on immunoSEQ multiplex PCR, and the TCRdb table lists in-frame clones only, not all of them. The profile shows over 200,000 clones, about 90% of them singletons. The sequenced sample consisted of peripheral blood. These receptor sequences come from a man in his forties with active or convalescent COVID-19.

The chain has TRBV18 and TRBJ2-5, with a possible D match to TRBD2 (5 bases). The V and J ends lost 4 bases and 7 bases respectively, with 7 bases between them. The CDR3 contains 11 residues. From germline, CDR1 is KGHSH and CDR2 LQKENI. The CDR3: CASSLGGTQYF. The CDR3 DNA sequence: TGTGCCAGCTCACTCGGAGGGACCCAGTACTTC.

The V gene is TRBV27, the J gene TRBJ2-5, with D possibly matching TRBD1 (6 bases). The germline V and J ends were trimmed by 8 bases and 4 bases, with 8 bases remaining between them. The CDR3 covers 11 residues. The V gene's germline CDR1 is MNHEY and CDR2 SMNVEV (reference sequence). The CDR3 nucleotides are TGTGCCAGCGGGGGCGGAGAGACCCAGTACTTC. This gives the protein CASGGGETQYF.

The V gene is TRBV10-1, the J gene TRBJ2-2; 7 nucleotides agree with TRBD2. V lost 8 bases and J lost 4; bases outside the gene matches: 7. The CDR3 covers 14 residues. Per germline, CDR1 WNHNN and CDR2 SYGVQD (reference sequence). CDR3 nucleotide sequence: TGCGCCAGCTCAAATCCGGGGGGCACCGGGGAGCTGTTTTTT. It translates to CASSNPGGTGELFF.

V and J are TRBV5-1 and TRBJ1-2, with TRBD1 matching over 10 bases. The CDR3 has 15 amino acids. Germline V gene sequence: CDR1 SGHRS, CDR2 YFSETQ. Losses at the gene ends were 3 bases for V and 4 bases for J; bases not matched to a gene: 6. The CDR3 DNA is TGCGCCAGCAGCTCCCGGGACAGGGGAGGCTATGGCTACACCTTC. Translation: CASSSRDRGGYGYTF.

The chain combines TRBV5-4 with TRBJ1-1; 11 nucleotides match TRBD1. CDR3 length: 13 residues. The germline gives CDR1 SGHNT, CDR2 YYREEE (reference sequence). Trimming removed 6 bases from V and 4 bases from J; junction bases left unmatched: 2. In DNA form, the CDR3 reads TGTGCCAGCACCGGGACAGGGGGCACTGAAGCTTTCTTT. Translated, it gives CASTGTGGTEAFF.

The chain is built from TRBV5-1 and TRBJ2-3; no clear D gene. V lost 0 bases, J lost 2 bases, and 7 bases lay in between. CDR3 length: 14 residues. Germline V gives CDR1 SGHRS, CDR2 YFSETQ. The DNA of the CDR3 is TGCGCCAGCAGCTTGGTAACAGACACAGATACGCAGTATTTT. It yields the protein CASSLVTDTDTQYF.

The chain links TRBV7-3 to TRBJ2-3; 15 bases are shared with TRBD2. V was clipped by 4 bases and J by 5 bases; unmatched bases: 13. This CDR3 contains 19 residues. Germline CDR1 reads SGHTA; CDR2 reads FQGTGA. The chain's CDR3 is CASSSPRTSGRARRDTQYF. CDR3 nucleotides: TGTGCCAGCAGCTCCCCGCGGACTAGCGGGAGGGCTCGGAGAGATACGCAGTATTTT. The whole variable domain, remainder taken from reference TRBV7-3 and TRBJ2-3, is GAGVSQTPSNKVTEKGKYVELRCDPISGHTALYWYRQSLGQGPEFLIYFQGTGAADDSGLPNDRFFAVRPEGSVSTLKIQRTERGDSAVYLCASSSPRTSGRARRDTQYFGPGTRLTVL.

The rearrangement uses TRBV21-1 and TRBJ1-4; TRBD1 was called by the table and not checked on the DNA. TRBV21-1 counts as a pseudogene. This CDR3 is built from 16 residues. CDR3 region: CATHTGPPGANEKLFF. CDR3 DNA sequence: TGTGCCACCCATACAGGCCCACCTGGGGCTAATGAAAAACTGTTTTTT.

V usage is TRBV2 and J usage is TRBJ1-2, with 7 bases that match TRBD1. The CDR3 is 15 residues long. Germline lookup yields CDR1 SNHLY and CDR2 FYNNEI. V lost 6 bases and J lost 2; bases outside the gene matches: 9. The CDR3 loop reads CASRPQTGTNYGYTF. The CDR3 region has the DNA TGTGCCAGCAGGCCGCAGACAGGGACGAACTATGGCTACACCTTC. The full variable domain, with the rest looked up from reference TRBV2 and TRBJ1-2, is EPEVTQTPSHQVTQMGQEVILRCVPISNHLYFYWYRQILGQKVEFLVSFYNNEISEKSEIFDDQFSVERPDGSNFTLKIRSTKLEDSAMYFCASRPQTGTNYGYTFGSGTRLTVV.

This chain connects TRBV27 to TRBJ2-3, with D unclear. CDR1 is MNHEY and CDR2 is SMNVEV in the germline V gene (reference sequence). Trimming pared 6 bases from V and 0 bases from J, leaving 4 bases between. This CDR3 region has 12 residues. The CDR3 here is CASRLSTDTQYF. In DNA form, the CDR3 reads TGTGCCAGCAGACTTAGCACAGATACGCAGTATTTT.

The chain joins TRBV30 to TRBJ2-1, with 10 bases identical to TRBD2. The V gene's germline CDR1 is GTSNPN and CDR2 SVGIG (reference sequence). The CDR3 length is 16 residues. Trimming at V came to 4 bases and at J to 7 bases, leaving 13 bases not matched to a gene. CDR3 protein: CAWNLGWLAGVNEQFF. The CDR3 nucleotides read TGTGCCTGGAATCTGGGGTGGCTAGCGGGAGTTAATGAGCAGTTCTTC.

This clone was observed once. The chain has TRBV19 and TRBJ2-7, with TRBD1 as a possible D gene (6 bases). The CDR3 extends over 12 amino acids. The V end lost 4 bases, the J end lost 3 bases, and 7 bases lay between the germline ends. Per the germline V gene, CDR1 is LNHDA and CDR2 is SQIVND (reference sequence). CDR3 coding DNA: TGTGCCAGTAGTACAGGGGTCTACGAGCAGTACTTC. Residues: CASSTGVYEQYF.

The genes are TRBV7-9 and TRBJ1-2, with a weak D call TRBD1 (6 bases). V lost 6 bases to trimming and J lost 0 bases, with 14 bases between them. There are 15 residues in the CDR3. Looked up from germline, CDR1 is SEHNR and CDR2 is FQNEAQ (reference sequence). The CDR3 DNA reads TGTGCCAGCAGTCCGGACCGGACAGCTAACTATGGCTACACCTTC. Protein product: CASSPDRTANYGYTF.

This clone showed up just once. In DNA form, the CDR3 reads TGTGCCAGTAGTAATACAATCCTTTCAGGTGAAAAACTGTTTTTT. This encodes CASSNTILSGEKLFF. The chain combines TRBV19 with TRBJ1-4; D is undetermined. Germline loops: CDR1 LNHDA, CDR2 SQIVND (reference sequence). V was pared by 4 bases and J by 7 bases, with 16 bases between. This CDR3 spans 15 amino acids.

This clone was counted once. The chain recombines TRBV29-1 with TRBJ2-7; weak D call: TRBD1 (5 bases). The CDR3 is made up of 14 amino acids. With 7 bases removed from V and 2 bases from J, the gap between germline ends came to 18 bases. Germline V gene sequence: CDR1 SQVTM, CDR2 ANQGSEA. The CDR3 region is CSATKQEGTYEQYF. The CDR3 region has the DNA TGCAGCGCCACAAAACAGGAAGGGACCTACGAGCAGTACTTC.

This chain connects TRBV9 to TRBJ2-2; D possibly corresponds to TRBD1 (7 bases). V was clipped by 1 base and J by 0 bases, with 16 bases between them. CDR1 is SGDLS, CDR2 YYNGEE, per germline. There are 18 residues in the CDR3. The CDR3 reads CASSVLPEGATNTGELFF. For the CDR3, the DNA is TGTGCCAGCAGCGTACTCCCGGAGGGGGCAACGAACACCGGGGAGCTGTTTTTT.

This chain connects TRBV29-1 to TRBJ1-1; D is unresolved. This CDR3 has 10 residues. Germline CDR1 is SQVTM and CDR2 is ANQGSEA. Trimming removed 5 bases at V and 5 bases at J, with 6 bases between. The CDR3 spells CSVRETEAFF. The CDR3 DNA is TGCAGCGTTCGCGAAACTGAAGCTTTCTTT.

This clone was observed once. J is TRBJ1-4 and V is TRBV19; 7 bases agree with TRBD1. Germline CDR1 reads LNHDA; CDR2 reads SQIVND (reference sequence). The CDR3 spans 13 residues. After removal of 6 bases from V and 6 bases from J, the junction contained 4 bases not matched to a gene. The CDR3 sequence is CASRSTGDEKLFF. CDR3 coding DNA: TGTGCCAGTAGGTCTACAGGGGATGAAAAACTGTTTTTT.

Points on this clone: One junction end disagrees with the germline gene, perhaps due to a read error. This rearrangement joins TRBV7-3 to TRBJ2-3, with D perhaps TRBD2 (6 bases). This CDR3 has 14 amino acids. Per germline, CDR1 SGHTA and CDR2 FQGTGA. The CDR3 loop reads CASSLTPSGLNTYF. In DNA form, the CDR3 reads TGTGCCAGCAGCCTAACCCCATCAGGACTAAACACGTATTTT.

The rearrangement joins TRBV6-5 to TRBJ2-1, with 7 bases fitting TRBD1. V lost 8 bases, J lost 9 bases, and 10 bases stayed unmatched. The CDR3 covers 13 residues. Germline V gene sequence: CDR1 MNHEY, CDR2 SVGAGI. CDR3 in DNA: TGTGCCAGCTTCGGGACAGCTTTTGGTGAGCAGTTCTTC. Residues: CASFGTAFGEQFF.

The chain has TRBV28 and TRBJ2-7; 10 bases map to TRBD1. The CDR3 has 12 residues. Germline CDR1 and CDR2: MDHEN and SYDVKM. Trimming took 3 bases from V and 13 from J; bases not matched to a gene: 6. The CDR3 DNA sequence: TGTGCCAGCAGTTTGCGGGACAGGGGAGGCTACTTC. Protein product: CASSLRDRGGYF.

The chain uses TRBV28 and TRBJ1-2; D not certain. This CDR3 is 17 amino acids long. V lost 2 bases and J lost 1, with 17 bases in between. CDR1 and CDR2 from the germline V gene are MDHEN and SYDVKM. The CDR3 is CASSLHSTQTDNYGYTF. As DNA, the CDR3 is TGTGCCAGCAGTTTACACAGCACCCAAACGGATAACTATGGCTACACCTTC.

The rearrangement uses TRBV5-1 and TRBJ1-4, with 9 bases matching TRBD1. CDR3 length: 15 amino acids. The ends lost 2 bases at V and 3 bases at J; junction bases unmatched: 2. Germline CDR1 is SGHRS and CDR2 is YFSETQ. The CDR3 nucleotides are TGCGCCAGCAGCTTACAGGGGGCGGCTAATGAAAAACTGTTTTTT. Amino acids: CASSLQGAANEKLFF.